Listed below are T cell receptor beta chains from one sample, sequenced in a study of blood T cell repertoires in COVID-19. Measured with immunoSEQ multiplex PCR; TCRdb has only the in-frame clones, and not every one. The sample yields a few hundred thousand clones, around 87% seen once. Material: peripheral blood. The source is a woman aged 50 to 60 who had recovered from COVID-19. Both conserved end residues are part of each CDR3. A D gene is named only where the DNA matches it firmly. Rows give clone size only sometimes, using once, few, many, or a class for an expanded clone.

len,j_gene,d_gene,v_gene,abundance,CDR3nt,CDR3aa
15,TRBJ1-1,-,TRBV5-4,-,TGTGCCAGCAGCTTGGCCAACAGGGCCGACACTGAAGCTTTCTTT,CASSLANRADTEAFF
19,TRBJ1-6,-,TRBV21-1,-,TGTGCCAGCATCGACCGGGACAGGCCCCCCCCTATGGATAATTCACCCCTCCACTTT,CASIDRDRPPPMDNSPLHF
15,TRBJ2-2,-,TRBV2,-,TGTGCCAGCAGTGATTTAGCAGAGAACACCGGGGAGCTGTTTTTT,CASSDLAENTGELFF
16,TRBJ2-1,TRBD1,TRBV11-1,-,TGTGCCAGCAGCCTGTGGCGCCAGGGGGCCCACAATGAGCAGTTCTTC,CASSLWRQGAHNEQFF
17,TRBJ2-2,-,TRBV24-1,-,TGTGCCACCAGTGATTCGGACACCCCCTTGGGGACCGGGGAGCTGTTTTTT,CATSDSDTPLGTGELFF
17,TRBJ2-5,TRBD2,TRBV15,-,TGTGCCACCAGCAGGGGAGGGTTAGCGTTAACCGGGGAGACCCAGTACTTC,CATSRGGLALTGETQYF
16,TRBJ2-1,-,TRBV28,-,TGTGCCAGCAGTTCCCCTTTCGGGGGATCCTACAATGAGCAGTTCTTC,CASSSPFGGSYNEQFF
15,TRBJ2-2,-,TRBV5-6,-,TGTGCCAGCAGCTTGACACGATTAAACACCGGGGAGCTGTTTTTT,CASSLTRLNTGELFF
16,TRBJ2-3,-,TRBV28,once,TGTGCCAGCAGTCCCCTGACCCCGGAGGTCACAGATACGCAGTATTTT,CASSPLTPEVTDTQYF
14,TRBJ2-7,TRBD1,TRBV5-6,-,TGTGCCAGCAGCTTGAAGGGGGCTTCCTACGAGCAGTACTTC,CASSLKGASYEQYF
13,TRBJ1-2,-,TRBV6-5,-,TGTGCCAGCAGTTACTCCCAGGTCTATGGCTACACCTTC,CASSYSQVYGYTF
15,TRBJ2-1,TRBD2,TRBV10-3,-,TGTGCCATCAGTGACAGCGGGGGCCCCTACAATGAGCAGTTCTTC,CAISDSGGPYNEQFF
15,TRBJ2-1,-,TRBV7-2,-,TGTGCCAGCAGCTTGGCTCCGGGACGAGGGGGTGAGCAGTTCTTC,CASSLAPGRGGEQFF
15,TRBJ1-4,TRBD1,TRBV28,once,TGTGCCAGCAGTTTGTCGACAGGGTGGAGTGAAAAACTGTTTTTT,CASSLSTGWSEKLFF
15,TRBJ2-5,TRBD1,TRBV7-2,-,TGTGCCAGCAGCTTAGTAGGCAGGGGGAGAGAGACCCAGTACTTC,CASSLVGRGRETQYF
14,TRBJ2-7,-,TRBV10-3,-,TGTGCCATCAGCGAACAGGAGAACTCCTACGAGCAGTACTTC,CAISEQENSYEQYF
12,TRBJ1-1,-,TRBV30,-,TGTGCCTGGGGGCGGATTCTCGGTGAAGCTTTCTTT,CAWGRILGEAFF
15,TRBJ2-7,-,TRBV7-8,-,TGTGCCAGCAGCTCACTGACAGTTAGCTCCTACGAGCAGTACTTC,CASSSLTVSSYEQYF
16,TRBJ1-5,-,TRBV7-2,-,TGTGCCAGCAGCCTCAGGGGAATTACTAGCAATCAGCCCCAGCATTTT,CASSLRGITSNQPQHF
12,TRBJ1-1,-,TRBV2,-,TGTGCCAGCAGCAGGGAGAACACTGAAGCTTTCTTT,CASSRENTEAFF